This entry lists 30 T cell receptor beta chains sequenced from one sample in a study of OX40 agonist ivuxolimab in advanced cancers. Clones were sequenced by immunoSEQ multiplex PCR, and TCRdb holds only the in-frame ones, with some missing. In the table there are 150,000 to 170,000 clones, 94% of which are singletons. The sequencing here drew on CD4+ or CD8+ T cells sorted from blood, taken in a trial of the OX40 agonist ivuxolimab. The receptors here all came from an adult with an advanced solid tumor such as melanoma, head and neck, liver or kidney cancer.

The rearrangement uses TRBV14 and TRBJ2-5; D remains unclear. CDR3 length: 14 residues. Germline V gene lookup returns CDR1 SGHDN and CDR2 FVKESK. Trimming shortened V by 2 bases and J by 1 base, and 8 bases separated the two germline ends. CDR3 in amino acids: CASSQLDGQETQYF. The CDR3 coding sequence is TGTGCCAGCAGCCAATTGGACGGCCAAGAGACCCAGTACTTC.

The CDR3 loop reads CASSLSGGSEAFF. The CDR3 DNA sequence: TGTGCCAGCAGCCTCTCAGGGGGGAGTGAAGCTTTCTTT. The V call is TRBV7-9, the J call TRBJ1-1; 7 bases are a match to TRBD1. The germline CDR1 and CDR2 sequences are SEHNR and FQNEAQ (reference sequence). J gave up 7 bases and V 5 bases, and 7 bases lay outside the gene matches. The CDR3 length is 13 residues.

This chain links TRBV5-4 with TRBJ1-2; TRBD1 might be the D (5 bases). CDR3 length: 13 amino acids. The germline V and J ends were trimmed by 0 bases and 4 bases, with 7 bases remaining between them. Germline values: CDR1 SGHNT, CDR2 YYREEE (reference sequence). The CDR3, as DNA: TGTGCCAGCAGCTTGGGAGGGACCTATGGCTACACCTTC. Translating it yields CASSLGGTYGYTF.

The chain is built from TRBV14 and TRBJ1-4, with D possibly being TRBD1 (5 bases). V was cut by 1 base and J by 0 bases, with 12 bases left in between. CDR1 SGHDN and CDR2 FVKESK come from the germline V gene. The CDR3 is 17 amino acids. For the CDR3, the DNA is TGTGCCAGCAGCCAAGTCCGGGACCTTGCAACTAATGAAAAACTGTTTTTT. This encodes CASSQVRDLATNEKLFF.

This chain uses TRBV5-4 with TRBJ2-6; D may be TRBD2 (5 bases). The CDR3 length is 15 residues. V lost 2 bases to trimming and J lost 2 bases, with 8 bases between them. Germline V gene lookup returns CDR1 SGHNT and CDR2 YYREEE (reference sequence). The CDR3 DNA follows: TGTGCCAGCAGCTTTGGAGGCCCTGGGGCCAACGTCCTGACTTTC. Amino acids: CASSFGGPGANVLTF.

V is TRBV27 and J is TRBJ2-7; 11 bases line up with TRBD2. Germline values: CDR1 MNHEY, CDR2 SMNVEV (reference sequence). V dropped 6 bases and J dropped 3; count of bases not matched to a gene: 4. The CDR3 sequence is 14 residues long. CDR3 loop: CASRAGLAVYEQYF. The DNA of the CDR3 is TGTGCCAGCAGGGCGGGACTAGCGGTCTACGAGCAGTACTTC.

The V call is TRBV5-6, the J call TRBJ1-6, with 8 bases aligning to TRBD1. Trimming took 4 bases from V and 10 from J; bases not matched to a gene: 7. The V gene's germline CDR1 is SGHDT and CDR2 YYEEEE. The CDR3 extends over 14 amino acids. CDR3 region: CASSPGGLGSPLHF. Here the CDR3 DNA reads TGTGCCAGCAGCCCAGGGGGCCTGGGATCACCCCTCCACTTT.

The rearrangement joins TRBV2 to TRBJ1-2, with D unclear. The CDR3 extends over 13 amino acids. V was trimmed by 1 base and J by 1 base, leaving 4 bases between them. CDR1 and CDR2 from the germline V gene are SNHLY and FYNNEI. CDR3 sequence (DNA): TGTGCCAGCAGTGAAGGGGGTAACTATGGCTACACCTTC. Translated, it gives CASSEGGNYGYTF.

CDR3: CASSFGTRNEQFF. The CDR3 DNA sequence: TGTGCCAGCAGCTTTGGGACGCGCAATGAGCAGTTCTTC. The chain has TRBV9 and TRBJ2-1, with D perhaps being TRBD1 or TRBD2 (5 bases each). Germline V gene data show CDR1 as SGDLS and CDR2 as YYNGEE. The V end was cut by 4 bases, the J end by 6 bases, with 11 bases between. The CDR3 is 13 residues long.

This sequence joins TRBV6-6 and TRBJ1-2; D is uncertain. This CDR3 has 10 residues. Germline CDR1 is MNHNY and CDR2 is SVGAGI (reference sequence). Trimming cost V 2 bases and J 6 bases, with 1 base left between them. The CDR3 region is CASSYDGYTF. CDR3 in DNA: TGTGCCAGCAGTTACGATGGCTACACCTTC.

The chain employs TRBV4-1 and TRBJ2-5; TRBD1 or TRBD2 may be the D gene (5 bases each). This CDR3 has 15 residues. Deletions cut 4 bases from V and 4 bases from J, with 16 bases between. Germline CDR1 and CDR2: MGHRA and YSYEKL. The DNA for the CDR3 is TGCGCCAGCAGCCCCAATAGAGGGGTCCGAGAGACCCAGTACTTC. Amino acids: CASSPNRGVRETQYF.

The genes are TRBV1 and TRBJ1-4; the table's D gene call, TRBD1, was not cross checked with the DNA. TRBV1 is tagged as a pseudogene. This CDR3 has 15 amino acids. In DNA, the CDR3 is TGCACCAGCAGCCTACCTACAGGGACGGTTGAAAAACTGTTTTTT. Translated: CTSSLPTGTVEKLFF.

The chain is built from TRBV18 and TRBJ1-1, with unresolved D. CDR3 length: 14 amino acids. The germline gives CDR1 KGHSH, CDR2 LQKENI. The V and J ends lost 6 bases and 0 bases respectively, with 11 bases between them. For the CDR3, the DNA is TGTGCCAGCTCGGCTGACATTCTGAACACTGAAGCTTTCTTT. Translation: CASSADILNTEAFF.

V gene TRBV6-6 combines with J gene TRBJ2-5; TRBD2 matches 7 bases. Germline V lookup: CDR1 MNHNY, CDR2 SVGAGI (reference sequence). V dropped 8 bases and J dropped 2; count of bases not matched to a gene: 5. This CDR3 region has 13 residues. CDR3 in DNA: TGTGCCAGCGGCGGGGGAAAACAAGAGACCCAGTACTTC. It specifies CASGGGKQETQYF.

The chain is built from TRBV5-1 and TRBJ1-4; no clear D gene. The CDR3 totals 16 residues. Trimming shortened V by 0 bases and J by 7 bases, and 16 bases separated the two germline ends. Per germline, CDR1 SGHRS and CDR2 YFSETQ. The CDR3 loop reads CASSLAGVGEFEKLFF. The CDR3 region has the DNA TGCGCCAGCAGCTTGGCCGGTGTTGGAGAGTTTGAAAAACTGTTTTTT.

This clone was recorded once. The V call is TRBV5-1, the J call TRBJ1-1; TRBD1 matches 7 bases. There are 16 residues in the CDR3. Germline loops: CDR1 SGHRS, CDR2 YFSETQ. V shed 4 bases and J 2 bases; nucleotides not matched to a gene: 11. The CDR3 bases are TGCGCCAGCAGCCCCTTTCCGGGACAGATTAACACTGAAGCTTTCTTT. Translating gives CASSPFPGQINTEAFF.

The V and J genes are TRBV9 and TRBJ2-5, with D perhaps TRBD2 (6 bases). Trimming left V 4 bases short and J 1 base short, with 11 bases between. The CDR3 consists of 14 residues. Germline-derived CDR1 and CDR2 are SGDLS and YYNGEE. CDR3 sequence (DNA): TGTGCCAGCAGCCCCCGGGACTCCCAAGAGACCCAGTACTTC. Protein sequence: CASSPRDSQETQYF.

The chain couples TRBV19 to TRBJ2-7; D is perhaps TRBD2 (6 bases). The CDR3 length is 14 residues. In germline, CDR1 is LNHDA, CDR2 SQIVND (reference sequence). V gave up 5 bases and J gave up 3 bases, with 14 bases separating them. CDR3 region: CASSSLATSYEQYF. The CDR3 DNA sequence: TGTGCCAGTAGTTCGCTAGCGACGAGCTACGAGCAGTACTTC.

The chain joins TRBV18 to TRBJ2-1; D is ambiguous. Germline V CDR1 and CDR2: KGHSH, LQKENI. CDR3 length: 15 amino acids. Trimming cost V 3 bases and J 3 bases, with 12 bases left between them. The CDR3 sequence: CASSPPAGFYNEQFF. CDR3 DNA sequence: TGTGCCAGCTCACCCCCGGCCGGGTTCTACAATGAGCAGTTCTTC.

The V gene is TRBV6-6, the J gene TRBJ1-2, with D perhaps matching TRBD1 (6 bases). Germline values: CDR1 MNHNY, CDR2 SVGAGI (reference sequence). The length of the CDR3 is 13 residues. Trimming cost V 0 bases and J 8 bases, with 10 bases left between them. CDR3 protein: CASSYSGARGYTF. The CDR3 DNA follows: TGTGCCAGCAGTTACTCGGGGGCTCGGGGCTACACCTTC.

This chain uses TRBV5-1 with TRBJ2-7, with D hard to call. CDR1 is SGHRS and CDR2 is YFSETQ in the germline V gene. The CDR3 is made up of 12 amino acids. V dropped 3 bases and J dropped 4 bases, with 8 bases sitting between them. The CDR3 nucleotides read TGCGCCAGCAGCTCCCCCCTTTACGAGCAGTACTTC. As protein: CASSSPLYEQYF.

CDR3: CASSRGQGAINGYTF. The CDR3 DNA is TGTGCCAGCAGCCGAGGACAGGGGGCGATTAATGGCTACACCTTC. The gene calls are TRBV6-5 and TRBJ1-2; 11 bases agree with TRBD1. Per germline, CDR1 MNHEY and CDR2 SVGAGI. CDR3 length: 15 amino acids. The V segment lost 6 bases and the J segment 6 bases; nucleotides outside the gene matches: 9.

This chain uses TRBV5-4 with TRBJ1-6; 7 bases are shared with TRBD1. The CDR3 length is 15 residues. Germline CDR1 SGHNT, CDR2 YYREEE (reference sequence). Trimming removed 3 bases from V and 10 bases from J; junction bases left unmatched: 10. The DNA for the CDR3 is TGTGCCAGCAGCTGGGACAGCGCTCGGCGATCACCCCTCCACTTT. This sequence encodes CASSWDSARRSPLHF. The full variable domain, its missing parts supplied by reference TRBV5-4 and TRBJ1-6, is ETGVTQSPTHLIKTRGQQVTLRCSSQSGHNTVSWYQQALGQGPQFIFQYYREEENGRGNFPPRFSGLQFPNYSSELNVNALELDDSALYLCASSWDSARRSPLHFGNGTRLTVT.

This chain connects TRBV18 to TRBJ2-7; no clear D. Trimming removed 2 bases from V and 1 base from J, with 3 bases in between. CDR1 KGHSH and CDR2 LQKENI come from the germline V gene. The CDR3 runs 12 residues. The CDR3 loop reads CASSPMSYEQYF. CDR3 DNA: TGTGCCAGCTCACCAATGTCCTACGAGCAGTACTTC.

J is TRBJ2-7 and V is TRBV19; D might be TRBD1 (6 bases). The ends were cut back, 5 bases at V and 6 bases at J, with 14 bases in the middle. This CDR3 comprises 13 residues. Germline loops: CDR1 LNHDA, CDR2 SQIVND (reference sequence). The CDR3 region has the DNA TGTGCCAGTAGTCCAACCAGGGGTGGCGAGCAGTACTTC. It codes for CASSPTRGGEQYF.

The chain is built from TRBV4-3 and TRBJ2-2, with 7 bases matching TRBD2. Germline V CDR1 and CDR2: LGHNA, YSLEER. V shed 5 bases and J 2 bases; nucleotides not matched to a gene: 5. CDR3 size: 15 residues. The CDR3 reads CASSSGLPNTGELFF. As DNA, the CDR3 is TGCGCCAGCAGCTCGGGACTACCAAACACCGGGGAGCTGTTTTTT.

The chain has TRBV5-1 and TRBJ2-1; unclear D gene. This CDR3 spans 13 amino acids. Germline CDR1 SGHRS, CDR2 YFSETQ. Deletions cut 3 bases from V and 6 bases from J, with 10 bases between. DNA for the CDR3: TGCGCCAGCAGCTCCCTAGATCGCAATGAGCAGTTCTTC. Encoded protein: CASSSLDRNEQFF. Full variable domain (outside the CDR3, taken from reference TRBV5-1 and TRBJ2-1): KAGVTQTPRYLIKTRGQQVTLSCSPISGHRSVSWYQQTPGQGLQFLFEYFSETQRNKGNFPGRFSGRQFSNSRSEMNVSTLELGDSALYLCASSSLDRNEQFFGPGTRLTVL.

V usage is TRBV10-3 and J usage is TRBJ2-6; 9 positions match TRBD2. The CDR3 is 16 residues long. With 6 bases clipped from V and 0 bases from J, the junction kept 3 bases outside the gene matches. CDR1 and CDR2 (germline): ENHRY, SYGVKD. CDR3 DNA sequence: TGTGCCATCAGGGGTAGCGGGAGCTCTGGGGCCAACGTCCTGACTTTC. Its translation is CAIRGSGSSGANVLTF.

The chain uses TRBV4-1 and TRBJ2-5, with 8 bases that match TRBD2. From germline, CDR1 is MGHRA and CDR2 YSYEKL. The CDR3 totals 13 residues. V gave up 4 bases and J gave up 4 bases; unmatched junction bases: 2. The CDR3 DNA is TGCGCCAGCAGCCGCGGGGGGCGAGAGACCCAGTACTTC. Encoded protein: CASSRGGRETQYF.

The chain employs TRBV28 and TRBJ1-4, with 12 nucleotides matching TRBD1. This CDR3 has 19 residues. V lost 3 bases, J lost 1 base, and 9 bases stayed unmatched. CDR1 is MDHEN and CDR2 is SYDVKM in the germline V gene. CDR3 sequence reads: CASSLQGTGGGGTNEKLFF. The CDR3 coding sequence is TGTGCCAGCAGTTTGCAAGGGACAGGGGGCGGGGGAACTAATGAAAAACTGTTTTTT.